The 15 T cell receptor beta chains presented below share a single source sample, sequenced in a study of regulatory T cells in long-lasting Graves disease. Arm-PCR with iRepertoire HTBI primers amplified the CDR3 regions for these TCR beta libraries. TCRdb ran MiXCR on the multiplex PCR reads and lists one entry per CDR3 protein. The repertoire has 450,000 to 650,000 distinct CDR3 sequences, about 16% of them found once; the top ten carry approximately 25%. This sample's time point: newly diagnosed GD, antithyroid drugs for less than 3 months. The TCR library was made from RNA extracted from PBMCs. This same sample was also part of a study on T cells in Graves' hyperthyroidism and ophthalmopathy.

This specimen consisted of peripheral blood mononuclear cells (PBMCs), obtained at new diagnosis, from a patient treated with antithyroid drugs. Receptor source: a woman between 40 and 65 years old with Graves disease.

This clonotype was seen many times. This chain uses TRBV2 with TRBJ1-1; D possibly corresponds to TRBD1 (5 bases). CDR1 is SNHLY and CDR2 is FYNNEI in the germline V gene. The V gene lost 6 bases and the J gene lost 11 bases, with 16 bases spanning the gap. The CDR3 runs 12 residues. CDR3: CASRGEGNVAFF. The DNA for the CDR3 is TGTGCCAGCAGAGGGGAGGGTAATGTGGCTTTCTTT.

This clonotype was counted between two and nine times. V usage is TRBV7-9 and J usage is TRBJ1-2; a weak D match, TRBD1 (5 bases). Germline V gene data show CDR1 as SEHNR and CDR2 as FQNEAQ (reference sequence). V lost 5 bases and J 6 bases, leaving 16 bases between the germline ends. The CDR3 spans 14 residues. The CDR3 loop is CASSNIQGSHGYTF. CDR3 DNA: TGTGCCAGCAGCAATATCCAGGGTTCCCATGGCTACACCTTC. Full variable domain (outside the CDR3, taken from reference TRBV7-9 and TRBJ1-2): DTGVSQNPRHKITKRGQNVTFRCDPISEHNRLYWYRQTLGQGPEFLTYFQNEAQLEKSRLLSDRFSAERPKGSFSTLEIQRTEQGDSAMYLCASSNIQGSHGYTFGSGTRLTVV.

V usage is TRBV11-1 and J usage is TRBJ1-6; 9 nucleotides match TRBD1. V shed 5 bases, J shed 0 bases, and the junction held 8 bases outside the gene matches. The germline V gene encodes CDR1 SGHAT and CDR2 FQDESV (reference sequence). The CDR3 consists of 18 residues. The CDR3 DNA reads as TGTGCCAGCAGCCTCGCACAGGGGGCCTACTCCTATAATTCACCCCTCCACTTT. Amino acid sequence: CASSLAQGAYSYNSPLHF. The full variable domain, with the rest looked up from reference TRBV11-1 and TRBJ1-6, is EAEVAQSPRYKITEKSQAVAFWCDPISGHATLYWYRQILGQGPELLVQFQDESVVDDSQLPKDRFSAERLKGVDSTLKIQPAELGDSAMYLCASSLAQGAYSYNSPLHFGNGTRLTVT.

This clonotype was seen repeatedly, ten times or more. V is TRBV6-1 and J is TRBJ2-1; tentative D call: TRBD2 (5 bases). Germline V gene sequence: CDR1 MNHNS, CDR2 SASEGT. V was trimmed by 4 bases and J by 6 bases, leaving 16 bases between them. CDR3 length: 15 residues. Here the CDR3 reads CASSALDIEGNEQFF. The DNA for the CDR3 is TGTGCCAGCAGTGCCCTAGACATCGAGGGCAATGAGCAGTTCTTC.

This clonotype was counted ten times or more. The chain uses TRBV12-3 or TRBV12-4 and TRBJ1-4; D perhaps matches TRBD1 (6 bases). V was trimmed by 8 bases and J by 1 base, leaving 8 bases between them. The CDR3 consists of 13 residues. This CDR3 is CASLQGTNEKLFF. In nucleotides, the CDR3 is TGTGCCAGCCTACAGGGAACTAATGAAAAACTGTTTTTT.

Turning to this clonotype: A single base separates this from a much larger clone, so it may be a read error. This chain connects TRBV18 to TRBJ2-7; maybe TRBD2 (6 bases). V was clipped by 6 bases and J by 7 bases, with 22 bases between them. CDR3 size: 15 residues. Germline CDR1 is KGHSH and CDR2 is LQKENI. CDR3 sequence reads: CASSPSGGVLNEQYF. As DNA, the CDR3 is TGTGCCAGCTCGCCATCGGGCGGGGTACTCAATGAGCAGTACTTC. Full variable domain (rest looked up from reference TRBV18 and TRBJ2-7): NAGVMQNPRHLVRRRGQEARLRCSPMKGHSHVYWYRQLPEEGLKFMVYLQKENIIDESGMPKERFSAEFPKEGPSILRIQQVVRGDSAAYFCASSPSGGVLNEQYFGPGTRLTVT.

Notes on this clonotype: This could be a read error, since a much larger clone is one nucleotide away. This chain links TRBV27 with TRBJ2-5, with 9 bases lining up with TRBD1. The CDR3 consists of 16 residues. Germline CDR1 and CDR2: MNHEY and SMNVEV (reference sequence). Trimming at V came to 5 bases and at J to 5 bases, leaving 12 bases not matched to a gene. Here the CDR3 reads CASSPWGQGWLETQYF. CDR3 in DNA: TGTGCCAGCAGTCCCTGGGGACAGGGATGGTTGGAGACCCAGTACTTC.

As regards this clonotype: A junction boundary mismatches the germline segment, possibly from a read error. The chain recombines TRBV3-1 with TRBJ1-2; 9 nucleotides line up with TRBD1. The CDR3 runs 14 residues. Germline CDR1 and CDR2: LGHDT and YNNKEL (reference sequence). This CDR3 is CASSPADRGNGYTF. CDR3 DNA: TGCGCCAGCAGCCCCGCGGACAGGGGAAATGGCTACACCTTC.

The table lists this clonotype with many counts. The rearrangement uses TRBV5-6 and TRBJ2-1, with TRBD2 identical over 9 bases. This CDR3 spans 16 amino acids. CDR1 and CDR2 (germline): SGHDT, YYEEEE. V dropped 1 base and J dropped 9; count of bases not matched to a gene: 11. Here the CDR3 DNA reads TGTGCCAGCAGCTTGCCGGGCGCGGGGGGGCCTGGTGAGCAGTTCTTC. Translating it yields CASSLPGAGGPGEQFF.

There are many counts of this clonotype. The chain joins TRBV10-3 to TRBJ2-7, with TRBD2 identical over 9 bases. This CDR3 comprises 15 residues. Germline loops: CDR1 ENHRY, CDR2 SYGVKD. V lost 2 bases, J lost 1 base, and 3 bases stayed unmatched. CDR3 region: CAISEGLAGSYEQYF. The CDR3 coding sequence is TGTGCCATCAGTGAGGGGCTAGCGGGGTCCTACGAGCAGTACTTC.

Points on this clonotype: Being one base from a much bigger clone, this may be a read error. The chain employs TRBV6-2 or TRBV6-3 and TRBJ2-5; TRBD2 agrees at 12 bases. This CDR3 region has 17 residues. In germline, CDR1 is MNHEY, CDR2 SVGEGT. The CDR3 coding sequence is TGTGCCAGCGGTTACTACCTCCTAGCGGGGGGGCAGGAGACCCAGTACTTC. It specifies CASGYYLLAGGQETQYF.

There are many counts of this clonotype. V gene TRBV9 combines with J gene TRBJ2-7; TRBD1 matches at 10 bases. Germline CDR1 SGDLS, CDR2 YYNGEE. The CDR3 is made up of 15 amino acids. The ends lost 4 bases at V and 7 bases at J; junction bases unmatched: 11. The CDR3 loop reads CASSPPGQGIGEQYF. In nucleotides, the CDR3 is TGTGCCAGCAGCCCGCCGGGACAGGGGATCGGTGAGCAGTACTTC.

This clonotype appeared a few times. The chain combines TRBV29-1 with TRBJ2-7; D is perhaps TRBD1 (6 bases). Looked up from germline, CDR1 is SQVTM and CDR2 is ANQGSEA. V dropped 6 bases and J dropped 0 bases, with 9 bases sitting between them. This CDR3 is 12 amino acids long. CDR3: CSVKGDSYEQYF. CDR3 in DNA: TGCAGCGTCAAGGGGGACTCCTACGAGCAGTACTTC.

As concerns this clonotype: This may stem from a read error, because a much larger clone lies one nucleotide away. The chain uses TRBV28 and TRBJ1-4; no firm D call. The CDR3 is 12 residues long. The germline V gene has CDR1 MDHEN and CDR2 SYDVKM. CDR3 bases: TGTGCCAGCAGTTCTAGTAATGAAGAACTGTTTTTT. Amino acids: CASSSSNEELFF.

A few counts support this clonotype. Its ends do not fully match the called genes, so a read error is possible. The rearrangement joins TRBV5-1 to TRBJ2-1, with D unclear. This CDR3 comprises 14 residues. The V gene's germline CDR1 is SGHRS and CDR2 YFSETQ. The CDR3: CASSFPGSYNEQFF. CDR3 nucleotides: TGTGCCAGCAGCTTTCCCGGCTCCTACAATGAGCAGTTCTTC.